The sequence of this T cell receptor beta chain was determined in a study of brain T cells in children with intractable seizures. Only cases whose brain tissue showed the highest T cell transcript signatures were sequenced. This clone occurred once. Sequenced by immunoSEQ multiplex PCR; TCRdb stores in-frame clones only, minus some. The sample shows around 9,000 clones, roughly 71% of them seen only once. The CDR3 runs 14 residues. The ends lost 2 bases at V and 7 bases at J; junction bases unmatched: 1. CDR1 and CDR2 from the germline V gene are MNHNY and SVGAGI (reference sequence). This chain connects TRBV6-6 to TRBJ1-6; 8 nucleotides agree with TRBD1. This clonotype originated in a girl aged 2-10 years with tuberous sclerosis and intractable seizures. The sequences come from resected brain tissue, collected at surgery. The CDR3 loop is CASSYDRGNSPLHF. The CDR3 nucleotides are TGTGCCAGCAGTTACGACAGGGGAAATTCACCCCTCCACTTT.